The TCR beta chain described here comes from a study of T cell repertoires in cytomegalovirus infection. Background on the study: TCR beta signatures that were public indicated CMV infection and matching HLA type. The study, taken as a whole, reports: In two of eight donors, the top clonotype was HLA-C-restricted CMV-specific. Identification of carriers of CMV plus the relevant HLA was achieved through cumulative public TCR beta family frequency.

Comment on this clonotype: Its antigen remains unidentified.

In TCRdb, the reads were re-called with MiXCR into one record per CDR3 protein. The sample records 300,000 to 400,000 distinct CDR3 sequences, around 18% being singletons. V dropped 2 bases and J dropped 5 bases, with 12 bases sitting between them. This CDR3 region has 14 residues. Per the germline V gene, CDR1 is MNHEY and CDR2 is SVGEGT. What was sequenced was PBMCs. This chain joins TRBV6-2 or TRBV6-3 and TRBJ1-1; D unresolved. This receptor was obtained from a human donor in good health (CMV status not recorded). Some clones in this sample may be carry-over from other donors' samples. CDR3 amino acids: CASSYGQRGTEAFF. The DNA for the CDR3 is TGTGCCAGCAGTTACGGGCAACGAGGGACTGAAGCTTTCTTT.